This T cell receptor beta chain was sequenced during a study of blood T cell repertoires in COVID-19. Study at large: Acute-phase and convalescent COVID-19 samples originated in the United States, Italy and Spain. T cells, B-cell-depleted T cells, or PBMCs provided the cDNA or gDNA that served as material.

Data came from immunoSEQ multiplex PCR; TCRdb stores just in-frame clones and leaves some out. Here the sample spans under 300,000 clones, approximately 91% being singletons. The CDR3 length is 15 residues. V lost 3 bases, J lost 0 bases, and 9 bases lay in between. Looked up from germline, CDR1 is SGHNT and CDR2 is YYREEE (reference sequence). The sample taken for sequencing was PBMCs or T cells enriched from blood (not recorded which). The chain is built from TRBV5-4 and TRBJ2-2, with D maybe TRBD1 (5 bases). The receptor comes from a woman aged 25-40 years who had recovered from COVID-19. The CDR3: CASSSAGSNTGELFF. CDR3 in DNA: TGTGCCAGCAGCTCCGCAGGGTCGAACACCGGGGAGCTGTTTTTT.